The 29 T cell receptor beta chains in this list originate from one sample, sequenced in a study of technical replicates of blood from a handful of donors. Data came from immunoSEQ multiplex PCR; TCRdb stores just in-frame clones and leaves some out. In the table there are roughly 50,000 clones, 90% to 95% of which are singletons. Material for sequencing was PBMCs. The receptor source for this set is a human donor in good health. Some clones in this sample may be carry-over from other donors' samples.

The genes are TRBV11-2 and TRBJ1-6; 9 bases fit TRBD1. CDR3 size: 15 residues. Germline assignment: CDR1 SGHAT and CDR2 FQNNGV. V was pared by 4 bases and J by 7 bases, with 5 bases of the junction left unmatched. CDR3 protein: CASSSRDRVNSPLHF. In DNA form, the CDR3 reads TGTGCCAGCAGCTCCCGGGACAGGGTCAATTCACCCCTCCACTTT.

This clone was detected once. The V and J genes are TRBV5-1 and TRBJ2-3; 9 nucleotides agree with TRBD1. This CDR3 contains 15 residues. CDR1 and CDR2 (germline): SGHRS, YFSETQ. V was clipped by 4 bases and J by 4 bases; unmatched bases: 7. The CDR3 coding sequence is TGCGCCAGCAGCCCGGGACAGGGAGGGGCAGATACGCAGTATTTT. Encoded protein: CASSPGQGGADTQYF.

The chain employs TRBV19 and TRBJ1-2, with unresolved D. The CDR3 length is 15 residues. Germline V gives CDR1 LNHDA, CDR2 SQIVND (reference sequence). V lost 3 bases, J lost 2 bases, and 13 bases lay in between. DNA of the CDR3: TGTGCCAGTAGTATTGCGGGCCTTGGGAACTATGGCTACACCTTC. Amino acid sequence: CASSIAGLGNYGYTF.

The chain recombines TRBV4-2 with TRBJ2-7; 11 nucleotides match TRBD2. The ends lost 3 bases at V and 0 bases at J; junction bases unmatched: 1. This CDR3 is 15 amino acids long. Looked up from germline, CDR1 is LGHNA and CDR2 is YNFKEQ. The CDR3 DNA reads as TGTGCCAGCAGCCAGGGACTAGCGGCCTCCTACGAGCAGTACTTC. Protein: CASSQGLAASYEQYF.

The chain links TRBV30 to TRBJ2-7; 8 bases are shared with TRBD2. Germline V lookup: CDR1 GTSNPN, CDR2 SVGIG (reference sequence). The CDR3 consists of 14 residues. With 4 bases clipped from V and 6 bases from J, the junction kept 11 bases outside the gene matches. The CDR3 loop reads CAWTPEAGVPEQYF. CDR3 bases: TGTGCCTGGACCCCTGAAGCGGGAGTACCCGAGCAGTACTTC.

The gene calls are TRBV9 and TRBJ2-6; D may be TRBD2 (6 bases). Germline V gives CDR1 SGDLS, CDR2 YYNGEE. This CDR3 has 20 amino acids. Trimming removed 0 bases from V and 1 base from J, with 20 bases in between. CDR3 sequence (DNA): TGTGCCAGCAGCGTAGAGCCCTGGGGAGGCAAACTGTCTGGGGCCAACGTCCTGACTTTC. Residues: CASSVEPWGGKLSGANVLTF.

The chain joins TRBV4-3 to TRBJ2-7, with D possibly being TRBD2 (6 bases). The germline gives CDR1 LGHNA, CDR2 YSLEER. Trimming shortened V by 0 bases and J by 7 bases, and 13 bases separated the two germline ends. The CDR3 is made up of 14 amino acids. The CDR3 here is CASSQDDGSGEQYF. The CDR3 bases are TGCGCCAGCAGCCAAGATGACGGGAGCGGGGAGCAGTACTTC.

The chain carries TRBV30 and TRBJ1-1, with D uncertain. There are 11 residues in the CDR3. Germline V gives CDR1 GTSNPN, CDR2 SVGIG (reference sequence). Trimming took off 4 bases at V and 3 bases at J, with 6 bases between the two ends. This chain's CDR3 is CAWKQYTEAFF. CDR3 nucleotides: TGTGCCTGGAAACAGTACACTGAAGCTTTCTTT.

The genes are TRBV10-2 and TRBJ1-1, with D perhaps matching TRBD1 (6 bases). V was cut by 3 bases and J by 2 bases, with 13 bases left in between. The CDR3 spans 15 residues. The germline V gene encodes CDR1 WSHSY and CDR2 SAAADI. The CDR3 DNA follows: TGCGCCAGCAGTGACCCAAGGGGGGGAAACACTGAAGCTTTCTTT. It codes for CASSDPRGGNTEAFF.

The CDR3 protein is CASSWTGTAYGYTF. The DNA for the CDR3 is TGTGCCAGCAGTTGGACCGGGACAGCCTATGGCTACACCTTC. V usage is TRBV11-2 and J usage is TRBJ1-2, with TRBD1 matching 7 bases. The CDR3 contains 14 residues. The V gene end was trimmed by 6 bases and the J gene end by 4 bases; junction bases not matched to a gene: 8. Germline lookup yields CDR1 SGHAT and CDR2 FQNNGV.

The rearrangement uses TRBV13 and TRBJ2-7; 12 bases map to TRBD2. V shed 8 bases and J 3 bases; nucleotides not matched to a gene: 5. This CDR3 is built from 14 residues. Germline V CDR1 and CDR2: PRHDT, FYEKMQ (reference sequence). The CDR3 nucleotides are TGTGCCAGCTATTCTAGCGGGGGGGTCTACGAGCAGTACTTC. This gives the protein CASYSSGGVYEQYF.

The J gene is TRBJ2-7, the V gene TRBV5-1; TRBD2 is a possible D gene (6 bases). The germline V gene encodes CDR1 SGHRS and CDR2 YFSETQ. The V end was cut by 4 bases, the J end by 6 bases, with 11 bases between. This CDR3 spans 12 amino acids. The CDR3 protein is CASSGGLGEQYF. The CDR3 bases are TGCGCCAGCAGCGGAGGGCTAGGCGAGCAGTACTTC.

This clone appeared a few times. The chain carries TRBV23-1 and TRBJ1-1; TRBD1 aligns across 8 bases. TRBV23-1 is given ORF status, its function remaining uncertain. Germline trimming cut 2 bases from V and 11 bases from J; bases unmatched to any gene: 4. The CDR3 sequence is 12 residues long. The DNA of the CDR3 is TGCGCCAGCAGTCAAGACCGGGACAGGGCTTTCTTT. Protein: CASSQDRDRAFF.

The chain carries TRBV7-9 and TRBJ1-3; 10 nucleotides agree with TRBD1. The CDR3 sequence is 16 residues long. Germline CDR1 and CDR2: SEHNR and FQNEAQ (reference sequence). V dropped 5 bases and J dropped 4; count of bases not matched to a gene: 8. The CDR3 DNA reads as TGTGCCAGCAGCCCGCGGGGACAGGGGTTCGGAAACACCATATATTTT. Translated, it gives CASSPRGQGFGNTIYF.

The rearrangement links TRBV29-1 to TRBJ2-3; 10 nucleotides agree with TRBD2. CDR3 length: 15 amino acids. Germline V gene data show CDR1 as SQVTM and CDR2 as ANQGSEA. V shed 6 bases, J shed 6 bases, and the junction held 12 bases outside the gene matches. The CDR3 nucleotides read TGCAGCGTCGCTCCTAGCGGGGGCCCCGGTGATACGCAGTATTTT. Protein sequence: CSVAPSGGPGDTQYF.

The rearrangement joins TRBV6-5 to TRBJ1-5; 10 positions agree with TRBD1. The CDR3 has 14 residues. After removal of 2 bases from V and 7 bases from J, the junction contained 2 bases not matched to a gene. The germline CDR1 and CDR2 sequences are MNHEY and SVGAGI. The CDR3 protein is CASSYGTGDQPQHF. In nucleotides, the CDR3 is TGTGCCAGCAGTTACGGGACAGGGGACCAGCCCCAGCATTTT.

The V and J genes are TRBV4-1 and TRBJ2-3, with 7 bases aligning to TRBD2. The CDR3 sequence is 15 residues long. The germline CDR1 and CDR2 sequences are MGHRA and YSYEKL. The ends lost 0 bases at V and 6 bases at J; junction bases unmatched: 6. The CDR3 DNA reads TGCGCCAGCAGCCAAGATAGGCTAGCGGAGGATACGCAGTATTTT. It encodes CASSQDRLAEDTQYF.

A single count supports this clone. V gene TRBV5-1 combines with J gene TRBJ1-1; D may be TRBD1 (6 bases). The CDR3 is 15 amino acids. Germline V CDR1 and CDR2: SGHRS, YFSETQ. Trimming cost V 4 bases and J 0 bases, with 13 bases left between them. The CDR3 DNA follows: TGCGCCAGCAGCATACAGGGCCCGATGAACACTGAAGCTTTCTTT. Translating it yields CASSIQGPMNTEAFF.

J is TRBJ2-2 and V is TRBV13, with 12 bases that match TRBD2. V shed 5 bases and J 3 bases; nucleotides not matched to a gene: 7. Germline CDR1 reads PRHDT; CDR2 reads FYEKMQ (reference sequence). The CDR3 spans 17 residues. CDR3 in amino acids: CASSTRTSGAYTGELFF. In nucleotides, the CDR3 is TGTGCCAGCAGCACCCGGACTAGCGGGGCCTACACCGGGGAGCTGTTTTTT.

V gene TRBV9 combines with J gene TRBJ2-1, with TRBD2 matching 11 bases. This CDR3 comprises 17 residues. CDR1 is SGDLS, CDR2 YYNGEE, per germline. Trimming cost V 8 bases and J 9 bases; bases outside gene matches: 19. The CDR3 loop reads CARMGWLAGGPGGEQFF. Written as DNA, the CDR3 is TGTGCCAGGATGGGGTGGTTAGCGGGAGGGCCTGGGGGTGAGCAGTTCTTC. The whole variable domain, remainder taken from reference TRBV9 and TRBJ2-1, is DSGVTQTPKHLITATGQRVTLRCSPRSGDLSVYWYQQSLDQGLQFLIQYYNGEERAKGNILERFSAQQFPDLHSELNLSSLELGDSALYFCARMGWLAGGPGGEQFFGPGTRLTVL.

V usage is TRBV7-8 and J usage is TRBJ1-1; no clear D. Germline V gene sequence: CDR1 SGHVS, CDR2 FQNEAQ. The CDR3 extends over 14 amino acids. The V and J ends lost 1 base and 8 bases respectively, with 14 bases between them. The CDR3 loop is CASSLGAAEREAFF. The CDR3, as DNA: TGTGCCAGCAGCTTAGGGGCAGCCGAAAGAGAAGCTTTCTTT.

The CDR3 DNA sequence: TGTGCCAGCAGTTATGGAGCAGAGCAGCCCCAGCATTTT. As protein: CASSYGAEQPQHF. The V and J genes are TRBV6-6 and TRBJ1-5; D not resolved. Trimming removed 3 bases from V and 7 bases from J, with 10 bases in between. This CDR3 is built from 13 residues. CDR1 is MNHNY and CDR2 is SVGAGI in the germline V gene (reference sequence).

The rearrangement uses TRBV7-8 and TRBJ2-2; a possible D gene is TRBD2 (6 bases). Per germline, CDR1 SGHVS and CDR2 FQNEAQ. V shed 2 bases and J shed 1 base, with 11 bases lying between them. The CDR3 covers 16 residues. CDR3 residues: CASSLLAGRNTGELFF. The CDR3 DNA is TGTGCCAGCAGCTTACTTGCGGGGAGGAACACCGGGGAGCTGTTTTTT.

The chain couples TRBV5-1 to TRBJ2-1, with a weak D call TRBD2 (5 bases). Trimming cost V 4 bases and J 4 bases, with 15 bases left between them. Germline V lookup: CDR1 SGHRS, CDR2 YFSETQ. The CDR3 extends over 15 amino acids. CDR3 in DNA: TGCGCCAGCAGCCTAGCTTTGGGGTCTTACAATGAGCAGTTCTTC. Protein sequence: CASSLALGSYNEQFF.

V usage is TRBV13 and J usage is TRBJ2-7; unclear D gene. CDR1 is PRHDT, CDR2 FYEKMQ, per germline (reference sequence). V lost 2 bases, J lost 0 bases, and 5 bases lay in between. This CDR3 spans 13 amino acids. CDR3 protein: CASSLLGSYEQYF. The CDR3 bases are TGTGCCAGCAGCTTACTAGGCTCCTACGAGCAGTACTTC. The full variable domain, completed using reference TRBV13 and TRBJ2-7, is AAGVIQSPRHLIKEKRETATLKCYPIPRHDTVYWYQQGPGQDPQFLISFYEKMQSDKGSIPDRFSAQQFSDYHSELNMSSLELGDSALYFCASSLLGSYEQYFGPGTRLTVT.

This sequence joins TRBV19 and TRBJ2-3, with D maybe TRBD2 (5 bases). The CDR3 spans 15 residues. Looked up from germline, CDR1 is LNHDA and CDR2 is SQIVND (reference sequence). The V gene lost 5 bases and the J gene lost 7 bases, with 19 bases spanning the gap. The CDR3 protein is CASSLPGMGVNTQYF. The CDR3 nucleotides read TGTGCCAGTAGTCTCCCGGGGATGGGCGTGAATACGCAGTATTTT.

V is TRBV5-4 and J is TRBJ2-2; maybe TRBD1 (5 bases). The CDR3 loop spans 14 amino acids. The V gene's germline CDR1 is SGHNT and CDR2 YYREEE (reference sequence). V lost 1 base and J lost 1, with 5 bases in between. The CDR3 reads CASSLRGNTGELFF. CDR3 DNA: TGTGCCAGCAGCTTGAGGGGGAACACCGGGGAGCTGTTTTTT.

The chain links TRBV2 to TRBJ2-3; 12 bases map to TRBD2. Germline-derived CDR1 and CDR2 are SNHLY and FYNNEI. V lost 9 bases to trimming and J lost 0 bases; unmatched junction nucleotides: 4. The CDR3 contains 15 residues. Here the CDR3 reads CARGLAGSSTDTQYF. In DNA, the CDR3 is TGTGCCAGAGGACTAGCGGGGAGTAGCACAGATACGCAGTATTTT. Variable domain in full (rest from reference TRBV2 and TRBJ2-3): EPEVTQTPSHQVTQMGQEVILRCVPISNHLYFYWYRQILGQKVEFLVSFYNNEISEKSEIFDDQFSVERPDGSNFTLKIRSTKLEDSAMYFCARGLAGSSTDTQYFGPGTRLTVL.

The chain couples TRBV18 to TRBJ1-2, with TRBD1 matching 9 bases. CDR3 size: 14 residues. The V gene's germline CDR1 is KGHSH and CDR2 LQKENI. V dropped 1 base and J dropped 4; count of bases not matched to a gene: 1. The CDR3 reads CASSPQGQGYGYTF. The DNA of the CDR3 is TGTGCCAGCTCACCACAGGGACAGGGCTATGGCTACACCTTC. Variable domain in full (rest from reference TRBV18 and TRBJ1-2): NAGVMQNPRHLVRRRGQEARLRCSPMKGHSHVYWYRQLPEEGLKFMVYLQKENIIDESGMPKERFSAEFPKEGPSILRIQQVVRGDSAAYFCASSPQGQGYGYTFGSGTRLTVV.